A selection of T cell receptor beta chains follows, all from one sample in a study of blood T cells in healthy people across ages. MiXCR was run by TCRdb on the 5' RACE reads, yielding one entry per CDR3 protein. In the table there are roughly 1.5 million distinct CDR3 sequences, roughly 43% of which are singletons. Sequencing was carried out using blood. The receptors were sampled from a woman aged 18-35 years in good health. Both conserved end residues are part of each CDR3. A D gene is named only where the DNA matches it firmly. Not every row has a clone size; where given, it reads once, few, many or a size class.

clone size,V gene,J gene,D gene,CDR3 DNA,CDR3 protein
few,TRBV7-2,TRBJ2-5,.,TGTGCCAGCAGCTCCTATAGTTCCCAAGAGACCCAGTACTTC,CASSSYSSQETQYF
few,TRBV7-2,TRBJ1-4,.,TGTGCCAGCAGCTCTGGTCCGGAGGAAAAACTGTTTTTT,CASSSGPEEKLFF
.,TRBV27,TRBJ2-3,TRBD2,TGTGCCAGCAGTCCCCCGGTGGGGGGGGATACGCAGTATTTT,CASSPPVGGDTQYF
.,TRBV29-1,TRBJ1-1,TRBD1,TGCAGCGTTGTGTTACAGGGGAAGTGCACTGAAGCTTTCTTT,CSVVLQGKCTEAFF
.,TRBV27,TRBJ2-1,.,TGTGCCAGCGGGAAGCGTACCTCCTACAATGAGCAGTTCTTC,CASGKRTSYNEQFF
.,TRBV3-1,TRBJ2-1,TRBD2,TGTGCCAGCAGCCACCCCGGGACTAGCGGGGTGAATGAGCAGTTCTTC,CASSHPGTSGVNEQFF
.,TRBV6-5,TRBJ1-2,.,TGTGCCAGCAGTTCCTCCCTACAACGGCTCTCGTATGGCTACACCTTC,CASSSSLQRLSYGYTF
.,TRBV29-1,TRBJ2-2,.,TGCAGCGTTGAGGCCACCGGGGAGCTGTTTTTT,CSVEATGELFF
.,TRBV18,TRBJ1-6,TRBD1,TGTGCCAGCTCACCGACAGGGGTGTTTAATTCACCCCTCCACTTT,CASSPTGVFNSPLHF
few,TRBV7-2,TRBJ1-1,.,TGTGCCAGCAGCTTAGCGAGGGGCCACACTGAAGCTTTCTTT,CASSLARGHTEAFF
.,TRBV28,TRBJ2-7,.,TGTGCCAGCAGTTTTGACTTATACAATGAGCAGTACTTC,CASSFDLYNEQYF
.,TRBV11-3,TRBJ1-1,.,.,CASSLKTFGAAFF
many,TRBV10-3,TRBJ2-5,.,TGTGCCATCAGTGAGTCTAGGGAGACCCAGTACTTC,CAISESRETQYF
few,TRBV10-3,TRBJ2-3,.,TGTGCCATCAGTGAGGAGGGGGTCAGCACAGATACGCAGTATTTT,CAISEEGVSTDTQYF
.,TRBV20-1,TRBJ2-3,.,TGCAGTGCTACAACCGGGGCGCTCACAGATACGCAGTATTTT,CSATTGALTDTQYF